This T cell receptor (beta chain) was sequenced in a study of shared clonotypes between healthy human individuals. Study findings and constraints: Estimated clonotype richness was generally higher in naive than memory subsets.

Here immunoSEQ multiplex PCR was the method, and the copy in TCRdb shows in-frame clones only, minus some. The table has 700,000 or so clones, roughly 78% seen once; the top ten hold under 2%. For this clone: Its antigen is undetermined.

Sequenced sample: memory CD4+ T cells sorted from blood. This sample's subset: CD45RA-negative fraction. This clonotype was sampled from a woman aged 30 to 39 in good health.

Here the CDR3 DNA reads TGTGCCAGCGCGGAGGCGAACACTGAAGCTTTCTTT. This translates into CASAEANTEAFF. The V call is TRBV6-6, the J call TRBJ1-1, with D unclear. The germline CDR1 and CDR2 sequences are MNHNY and SVGAGI (reference sequence). V lost 8 bases to trimming and J lost 1 base, with 8 bases between them. The CDR3 extends over 12 amino acids.